These 28 T cell receptor beta chains came from one sample sequenced in a study of tumor-infiltrating lymphocytes in primary liver carcinoma. Co-extracted RNA and DNA came from 20-30 mg of unsorted bulk tissue. Starting from roughly 540 ng of total RNA, TCR beta cDNA was produced with a primer in the constant region. The TCR beta library was amplified through three nested multiplex PCR rounds in a modified ARM-PCR procedure. For around 10 cycles apiece, the opening two PCR rounds ran with TRBV1-TRBV30 forward primers and a C-beta reverse primer. Using its own MiXCR run on the multiplex PCR reads, TCRdb lists one record per CDR3 protein. The repertoire consists of about 70,000 distinct CDR3 sequences, with nearly 70% occurring once and the leading ten covering about a quarter. The specimen sequenced was liver tumor tissue from sampling region 4. The subset denotes: tumor region T4, right-lateral pole. All receptors come from a man in his forties or fifties with primary liver carcinoma and hepatitis B virus infection.

This clonotype has at least ten counts. The CDR3 coding sequence is TGTGCCAGCAGCCCCCCTAGCGGGAGGTTCAGCACAGATACGCAGTATTTT. It is translated as CASSPPSGRFSTDTQYF. This rearrangement joins TRBV6-6 to TRBJ2-3, with 11 bases matching TRBD2. This CDR3 contains 17 residues. With 6 bases clipped from V and 0 bases from J, the junction kept 8 bases outside the gene matches. Germline loops: CDR1 MNHNY, CDR2 SVGAGI (reference sequence).

This clonotype was seen once. An end of the junction does not agree with germline; a read error may underlie this. This sequence joins TRBV6-6 and TRBJ2-1; D is undetermined. Germline V lookup: CDR1 MNHNY, CDR2 SVGAGI (reference sequence). The CDR3 extends over 16 amino acids. In DNA form, the CDR3 reads TGTGCCAGCAAGCTTAGCATACTTAGCTCATACAATGAGCAGTTATTC. Translation gives CASKLSILSSYNEQLF.

This clonotype was counted between two and nine times. This rearrangement joins TRBV11-2 to TRBJ2-7, with 10 bases identical to TRBD2. Per germline, CDR1 SGHAT and CDR2 FQNNGV. The CDR3 consists of 17 residues. The V and J ends lost 4 bases and 0 bases, in that order; junction bases with no gene match: 9. The CDR3 nucleotides are TGTGCCAGCAGCTCTAGACTAGCGGGTGTTTTCTCCTACGAGCAGTACTTC. Protein sequence: CASSSRLAGVFSYEQYF.

Points on this clonotype: One junction end disagrees with the germline gene, perhaps due to a read error. The J gene is TRBJ2-7, the V gene TRBV11-2; D not certain. From germline, CDR1 is SGHAT and CDR2 FQNNGV. The CDR3 covers 14 residues. CDR3 DNA sequence: TGTACCAGCAGCTTAGAAGCTGACACCCCCGAGCAGTACTTC. This translates into CTSSLEADTPEQYF. The full variable domain, with the rest looked up from reference TRBV11-2 and TRBJ2-7, is EAGVAQSPRYKIIEKRQSVAFWCNPISGHATLYWYQQILGQGPKLLIQFQNNGVVDDSQLPKDRFSAERLKGVDSTLKIQPAKLEDSAVYLCTSSLEADTPEQYFGPGTRLTVT.

Concerning this clonotype itself: An end of the junction differs from the germline gene, which may be a read error. The chain couples TRBV4-1 to TRBJ2-7; 10 bases map to TRBD2. CDR3 length: 16 residues. CDR1 is MGHRA and CDR2 is YSYEKL in the germline V gene. The chain's CDR3 is CASSQVSSGSSFEQYF. For the CDR3, the DNA is TGCGCAAGCAGCCAAGTCTCTAGCGGGAGCTCCTTCGAGCAGTACTTC.

Turning to this clonotype: One end of the junction varies from germline; a read error may be responsible. The chain is built from TRBV11-1 and TRBJ2-3; D is possibly TRBD1 or TRBD2 (7 bases each). The CDR3 is 15 residues long. CDR1 is SGHAT and CDR2 is FQDESV in the germline V gene (reference sequence). CDR3 loop: CASRLGRGRVDTQYF. The CDR3 nucleotides read TGTGCCAGCAGATTAGGGAGGGGGCGTGTGGATACGCAGTATTTT.

On this clonotype: Relative to the germline gene, one junction end is altered; a read error may explain this. The CDR3 DNA follows: TGTGCCAGCAGCTTCTATTGGGCCCAAGGGACCCAGTACTTC. Protein: CASSFYWAQGTQYF. The rearrangement joins TRBV11-1 to TRBJ2-5; unclear D gene. Per germline, CDR1 SGHAT and CDR2 FQDESV (reference sequence). The CDR3 has 14 residues.

A word on this clonotype: One junction end does not reproduce the germline sequence, and a read error may be involved. This chain joins TRBV5-1 and TRBJ2-6; 8 bases are a match to TRBD1. The length of the CDR3 is 16 residues. Looked up from germline, CDR1 is SGHRS and CDR2 is YFSETQ. The CDR3 nucleotides read TGTGGCAGCAGCTCGACAGGGGAGCCTGGGACCAACGTCCTGACTTTC. This sequence encodes CGSSSTGEPGTNVLTF.

This clonotype was picked up one time. This may arise from a read error, as a much more abundant clone is one base away. The rearrangement joins TRBV20-1 to TRBJ2-5; 14 bases match TRBD2. The CDR3 length is 17 residues. Per germline, CDR1 DFQATT and CDR2 SNEGSKA (reference sequence). CDR3 in DNA: TGCAGTGCCAGAGGGACTAGCGGGAGCCGGGGGGAAGAGACCCAGTGCTTC. Its translation is CSARGTSGSRGEETQCF.

This clonotype was counted at least ten times. One end of the junction varies from germline; a read error may be responsible. In DNA form, the CDR3 reads TGTGCCAGCAGTGAGGACATCTACAATGAGCCGTTCTTC. Its translation is CASSEDIYNEPFF. The chain links TRBV6-1 to TRBJ2-1; D might be TRBD1 (5 bases). Germline V gene data show CDR1 as MNHNS and CDR2 as SASEGT. This CDR3 comprises 13 residues.

Comment on this clonotype: The germline gene is not matched at one end of the junction; a read error may be the cause. The chain couples TRBV6-5 to TRBJ2-2; TRBD1 agrees at 7 bases. The length of the CDR3 is 14 residues. Per germline, CDR1 MNHEY and CDR2 SVGAGI. This CDR3 reads CASSRTGHTRELFF. CDR3 coding DNA: TGTGCCAGCAGCAGGACAGGACACACCAGGGAGCTGTTTTTT.

Details on this clonotype: A much larger clone sits a single nucleotide away, making a read error possible. This rearrangement joins TRBV6-1 to TRBJ2-7; D remains unclear. This CDR3 comprises 12 residues. CDR1 MNHNS and CDR2 SASEGT come from the germline V gene. The V and J ends lost 3 bases and 9 bases respectively, with 12 bases between them. The DNA for the CDR3 is TGTGCCAGCAGTGACCGAGCCATGGGGCAGTACTTC. The encoded protein is CASSDRAMGQYF.

Remarks on this clonotype: Sequence at one end of the junction differs from germline and may be a read error. The gene calls are TRBV11-1 and TRBJ2-1; D is uncertain. Germline CDR1 reads SGHAT; CDR2 reads FQDESV (reference sequence). The CDR3 loop spans 16 amino acids. The CDR3, as DNA: TGTGTCAGCAGCTTAGGCCTGGGATTTCCTACGCGTGAGCAGTTCTTC. This encodes CVSSLGLGFPTREQFF.

This clonotype was detected many times. CDR3 sequence reads: CASSADRGGKNQPQHF. In nucleotides, the CDR3 is TGCGCCAGCAGTGCGGACAGGGGAGGGAAAAATCAGCCCCAGCATTTT. V is TRBV10-1 and J is TRBJ1-5; 9 bases match TRBD1. CDR1 and CDR2 (germline): WNHNN, SYGVQD (reference sequence). V lost 4 bases, J lost 4 bases, and 8 bases stayed unmatched. This CDR3 has 16 residues.

On this clonotype: Sequence at one end of the junction differs from germline and may be a read error. The chain recombines TRBV11-2 with TRBJ2-1, with 9 positions matching TRBD2. CDR1 is SGHAT and CDR2 is FQNNGV in the germline V gene. This CDR3 has 16 residues. Written as DNA, the CDR3 is TGTGCCAGGAGCTCGCGCCCCAGCGGGAGGATCTATGATCACTTCTTC. Its protein product is CARSSRPSGRIYDHFF.

Turning to this clonotype: Germline is not matched at one junction end, which may reflect a read error. This rearrangement joins TRBV25-1 to TRBJ1-4; TRBD1 might be the D (6 bases). CDR1 MGHDK and CDR2 SYGVNS come from the germline V gene. There are 15 residues in the CDR3. CDR3 bases: TGTGCCAGCAGTCAGGGGCAGGGTAGATATGAAAAACTGCTTTTT. It translates to CASSQGQGRYEKLLF.

V gene TRBV6-6 combines with J gene TRBJ2-1; D is uncertain. The ends were cut back, 11 bases at V and 4 bases at J, with 18 bases in the middle. The CDR3 covers 14 residues. Germline V gene lookup returns CDR1 MNHNY and CDR2 SVGAGI (reference sequence). The CDR3 region is CAGMNLRSYNEQFF. The CDR3, as DNA: TGTGCCGGGATGAACCTGCGCTCTTACAATGAGCAGTTCTTC.

As regards this clonotype: An end of the junction does not agree with germline; a read error may underlie this. The chain combines TRBV7-8 with TRBJ2-2; tentative D call: TRBD1 (6 bases). This CDR3 is 16 amino acids long. Looked up from germline, CDR1 is SGHVS and CDR2 is FQNEAQ. CDR3 residues: CASSLAVQGYIGELLF. In DNA, the CDR3 is TGTGCCAGCAGCTTAGCCGTACAGGGCTACATCGGGGAGCTGCTTTTT.

Note on this clonotype: A much bigger clone sits one base away, suggesting this may be a read error. CDR3 residues: CSSSTTQGSYEQYF. The DNA for the CDR3 is TGTTCCAGCAGCACCACACAGGGCTCCTACGAGCAGTACTTC. The J gene is TRBJ2-7, the V gene TRBV7-9, with D perhaps TRBD1 (6 bases). Germline V gives CDR1 SEHNR, CDR2 FQNEAQ (reference sequence). The CDR3 covers 14 residues.

This clonotype came up many times. The J gene is TRBJ1-2, the V gene TRBV7-9; D remains ambiguous. There are 13 residues in the CDR3. Trimming took 1 base from V and 7 from J, leaving 10 bases between them. Per germline, CDR1 SEHNR and CDR2 FQNEAQ (reference sequence). CDR3 DNA: TGTGCCAGCAGCTTAGACTCAGGCTCTGGCTACACCTTC. This translates into CASSLDSGSGYTF.

On this clonotype itself: At one end, the junction sequence differs from germline, possibly due to a read error. The rearrangement uses TRBV6-1 and TRBJ2-1; 8 nucleotides align to TRBD2. CDR3 length: 13 amino acids. Germline loops: CDR1 MNHNS, CDR2 SASEGT. The CDR3 protein is CTSSENGREGSSF. In nucleotides, the CDR3 is TGTACCAGCAGTGAAAACGGGAGGGAGGGCTCTTCCTTC.

In this sample, this clonotype turned up once. One end of the junction varies from germline; a read error may be responsible. The chain has TRBV6-1 and TRBJ2-7; tentative D call: TRBD2 (6 bases). From germline, CDR1 is MNHNS and CDR2 SASEGT. The length of the CDR3 is 14 residues. CDR3 in DNA: TGTGCCAGCGAAACTAGCAGGAGAGGAAACGAGCAGTACTTT. Its translation: CASETSRRGNEQYF.

A remark on this clonotype: One end of the junction is discordant with germline, which a read error may explain. The chain joins TRBV11-2 to TRBJ2-2; possibly TRBD2 for D (5 bases). This CDR3 is 12 amino acids long. CDR1 is SGHAT, CDR2 FQNNGV, per germline. The CDR3 DNA sequence: TGTGCCAGCAGCATAAGCACCGGGGAGTTGTTTTTT. This codes for CASSISTGELFF. Using reference TRBV11-2 and TRBJ2-2 for the parts outside the CDR3, the full variable domain is EAGVAQSPRYKIIEKRQSVAFWCNPISGHATLYWYQQILGQGPKLLIQFQNNGVVDDSQLPKDRFSAERLKGVDSTLKIQPAKLEDSAVYLCASSISTGELFFGEGSRLTVL.

This clonotype was seen repeatedly, ten times or more. The chain recombines TRBV5-6 with TRBJ1-2; D perhaps matches TRBD1 (6 bases). Germline CDR1 and CDR2: SGHDT and YYEEEE. With 0 bases removed from V and 4 bases from J, the gap between germline ends came to 10 bases. CDR3 length equals 14 residues. The CDR3 spells CASSLAGEGYGYTF. In DNA, the CDR3 is TGTGCCAGCAGCTTGGCAGGGGAAGGCTATGGCTACACCTTC.

This clonotype occurred many times. The chain links TRBV29-1 to TRBJ2-1; D is possibly TRBD2 (6 bases). This CDR3 is built from 13 residues. Trimming cost V 4 bases and J 7 bases, with 14 bases left between them. CDR1 and CDR2 (germline): SQVTM, ANQGSEA. CDR3 loop: CSVASGRANEQFF. Written as DNA, the CDR3 is TGCAGCGTTGCCAGCGGGCGGGCAAATGAGCAGTTCTTC.

Comment on this clonotype: This could be a read error, since a much larger clone is one nucleotide away. V gene TRBV7-9 combines with J gene TRBJ1-1, with 8 bases that match TRBD1. CDR3 length equals 17 residues. V trimming: 3 bases; J trimming: 10 bases; junction bases outside the gene matches: 19. Germline V gene sequence: CDR1 SEHNR, CDR2 FQNEAQ (reference sequence). The CDR3 DNA reads TGTGCCAGCAGCTTCCCATCCACGATGGGGACAGGAGCCCCAGCTTTCTTT. Its translation is CASSFPSTMGTGAPAFF.

This clonotype was counted between two and nine times. A much larger clone sits a single nucleotide away, making a read error possible. J is TRBJ1-2 and V is TRBV12-3 or TRBV12-4, with D uncertain. The CDR3 is 12 amino acids. V lost 8 bases to trimming and J lost 12 bases, with 19 bases between them. DNA of the CDR3: TGTGCCAGCGGCACGGGCATTCAAGGCAACACCTTC. It is translated as CASGTGIQGNTF.

Points on this clonotype: A much more abundant neighbour one base away suggests this may be a read error. The chain recombines TRBV7-9 with TRBJ2-3, with a possible D match to TRBD1 (5 bases). Germline V gene lookup returns CDR1 SEHNR and CDR2 FQNEAQ (reference sequence). The CDR3 extends over 16 amino acids. Deletions cut 4 bases from V and 5 bases from J, with 19 bases between. As DNA, the CDR3 is TGTGCCAGCAGCTCGGGTTATAGAGGACACATAGATACGCAGTATTTT. Encoded protein: CASSSGYRGHIDTQYF. Full variable domain (remainder filled in from reference TRBV7-9 and TRBJ2-3): DTGVSQNPRHKITKRGQNVTFRCDPISEHNRLYWYRQTLGQGPEFLTYFQNEAQLEKSRLLSDRFSAERPKGSFSTLEIQRTEQGDSAMYLCASSSGYRGHIDTQYFGPGTRLTVL.